This record looks at one TCR beta chain sequence and its context. Antigen: not known. These data belong to a study of T cell responses to AZD1222 COVID-19 vaccine. Study outcomes and limitations: None of the repertoires were sampled until the peak T cell response had passed. Along spike, vaccine-associated CD4 TCRs were found throughout, with dominance at 160-218 and 743-854.

Method: immunoSEQ multiplex PCR; TCRdb's copy keeps in-frame clones and lacks some. The sample records about 180,000 clones, just over 85% being singletons. The CDR3 spans 11 residues. Trimming pared 5 bases from V and 4 bases from J, leaving 6 bases between. The germline gives CDR1 MNHEY, CDR2 SVGEGT. The sample consisted of peripheral blood, taken 28 days after the second AZD1222 dose. The genes are TRBV6-2 or TRBV6-3 and TRBJ2-7, with D possibly being TRBD2 (6 bases). The source of this sequence is an adult who received the AZD1222 COVID-19 vaccine. CDR3 bases: TGTGCCAGCAGTCGGGAGTACGAGCAGTACTTC. Translated: CASSREYEQYF.